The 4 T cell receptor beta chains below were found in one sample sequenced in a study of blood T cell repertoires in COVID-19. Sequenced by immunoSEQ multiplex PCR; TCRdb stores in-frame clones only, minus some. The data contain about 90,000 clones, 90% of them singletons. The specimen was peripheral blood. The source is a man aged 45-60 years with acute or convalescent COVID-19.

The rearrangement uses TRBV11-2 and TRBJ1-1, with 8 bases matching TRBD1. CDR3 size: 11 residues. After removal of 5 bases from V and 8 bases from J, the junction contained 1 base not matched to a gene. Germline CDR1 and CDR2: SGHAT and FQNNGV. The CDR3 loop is CASSRQGEAFF. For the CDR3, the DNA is TGTGCCAGCAGCAGACAGGGGGAAGCTTTCTTT.

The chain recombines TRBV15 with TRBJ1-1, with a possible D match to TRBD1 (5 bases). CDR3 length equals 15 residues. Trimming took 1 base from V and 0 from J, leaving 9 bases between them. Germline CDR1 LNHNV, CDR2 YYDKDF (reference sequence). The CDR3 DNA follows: TGTGCCACCAGCAGAGCTGCAGGGATGAACACTGAAGCTTTCTTT. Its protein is CATSRAAGMNTEAFF.

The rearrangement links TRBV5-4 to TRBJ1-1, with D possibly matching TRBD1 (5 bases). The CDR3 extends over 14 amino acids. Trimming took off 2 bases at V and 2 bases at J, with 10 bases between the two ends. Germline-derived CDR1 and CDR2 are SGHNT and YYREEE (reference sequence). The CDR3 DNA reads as TGTGCCAGCAGCTTCGGTGACAGAAACACTGAAGCTTTCTTT. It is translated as CASSFGDRNTEAFF.

The CDR3 DNA reads TGTGCCACTAAAGATGGACAGGTCGGCTATGGCTACACCTTC. Its translation: CATKDGQVGYGYTF. The chain carries TRBV7-9 and TRBJ1-2, with TRBD1 matching over 7 bases. After removal of 10 bases from V and 4 bases from J, the junction contained 12 bases not matched to a gene. Germline V gives CDR1 SEHNR, CDR2 FQNEAQ (reference sequence). The CDR3 has 14 residues.